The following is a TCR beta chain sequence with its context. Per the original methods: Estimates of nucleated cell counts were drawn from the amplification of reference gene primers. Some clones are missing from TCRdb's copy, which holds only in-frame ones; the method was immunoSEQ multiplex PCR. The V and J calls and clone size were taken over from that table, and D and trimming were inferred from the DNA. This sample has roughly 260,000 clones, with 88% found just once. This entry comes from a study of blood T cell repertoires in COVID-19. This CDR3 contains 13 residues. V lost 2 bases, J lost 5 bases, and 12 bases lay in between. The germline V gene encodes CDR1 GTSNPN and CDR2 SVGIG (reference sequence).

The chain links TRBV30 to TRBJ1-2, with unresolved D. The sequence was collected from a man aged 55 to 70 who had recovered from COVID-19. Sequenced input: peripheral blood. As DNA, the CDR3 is TGTGCCTGGAGTTCTAGTCTGATTTATGGCTACACCTTC. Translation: CAWSSSLIYGYTF.